A selection of T cell receptor beta chains follows, all from one sample in a study of blood T cell repertoires in COVID-19. The repertoire was sequenced with immunoSEQ multiplex PCR; TCRdb's copy has only in-frame clones and lacks some. In the table there are more than 200,000 clones, around four fifths of which are singletons. The sample consisted of peripheral blood. These receptors were obtained from a man aged 55 to 70 with acute or convalescent COVID-19. CDR3s include the opening cysteine and the closing phenylalanine or tryptophan. Fields, in order: D gene, clone size, V gene, J gene, CDR3 protein, CDR3 DNA. D genes are given only for firm matches. Rows may omit the clone size; those that give it use once, few, many or a size class.

.	once	TRBV12-3/TRBV12-4	TRBJ1-2	CASESGVYGYTF	TGTGCCAGCGAGTCGGGAGTCTATGGCTACACCTTC
TRBD2	.	TRBV7-8	TRBJ2-1	CASSLLVAGSYNEQFF	TGTGCCAGCAGCTTGCTGGTAGCGGGAAGCTACAATGAGCAGTTCTTC
TRBD2	few	TRBV5-1	TRBJ2-1	CASRPPGVAGGYNEQFF	TGCGCCAGCAGGCCCCCCGGTGTAGCGGGAGGGTACAATGAGCAGTTCTTC
TRBD1	.	TRBV5-1	TRBJ2-1	CASSLGTGGRVGEQFF	TGCGCCAGCAGCTTGGGGACAGGGGGCCGGGTAGGTGAGCAGTTCTTC
.	.	TRBV10-2	TRBJ2-2	CASQGGAWTGELFF	TGCGCCTCCCAGGGGGGCGCTTGGACCGGGGAGCTGTTTTTT
.	.	TRBV12-3/TRBV12-4	TRBJ1-5	CATQGNGNQPQHF	TGTGCCACCCAGGGGAACGGCAATCAGCCCCAGCATTTT
.	.	TRBV4-2	TRBJ2-5	CASSQDRTLWPGETQYF	TGTGCCAGCAGCCAAGATCGCACCCTTTGGCCCGGGGAGACCCAGTACTTC
TRBD1	once	TRBV6-5	TRBJ2-1	CASNDREHNEQFF	TGTGCCAGCAACGACAGGGAACACAATGAGCAGTTCTTC
TRBD1	.	TRBV7-3	TRBJ1-1	CASSGDRNTEAFF	TGTGCCAGCAGCGGGGACAGGAACACTGAAGCTTTCTTT
.	once	TRBV28	TRBJ2-3	CASRRTVSTDTQYF	TGTGCCAGCAGAAGGACAGTTAGCACAGATACGCAGTATTTT
.	.	TRBV4-2	TRBJ2-2	CASSHSGTRNTGELFF	TGTGCCAGCAGCCATTCCGGGACACGTAACACCGGGGAGCTGTTTTTT
.	.	TRBV24-1	TRBJ2-5	CATSALRRGSGETQYF	TGTGCCACCAGTGCTCTGAGGCGGGGAAGCGGAGAGACCCAGTACTTC
.	.	TRBV12-3/TRBV12-4	TRBJ1-1	CASSRNTEAFF	TGTGCCAGCTCCCGTAACACTGAAGCTTTCTTT
TRBD1	.	TRBV3-1/TRBV3-2	TRBJ1-5	CASSQEEGAKSNQPQHF	TGTGCCAGCAGCCAAGAGGAGGGGGCGAAAAGCAATCAGCCCCAGCATTTT
.	.	TRBV4-1	TRBJ2-2	CASSQGKGGTGELFF	TGCGCCAGCAGCCAAGGGAAAGGGGGAACCGGGGAGCTGTTTTTT
.	once	TRBV6-2/TRBV6-3	TRBJ1-1	CASSYSSGGSTEAFF	TGTGCCAGCAGTTACTCGAGTGGGGGGAGCACTGAAGCTTTCTTT
.	.	TRBV12-5	TRBJ1-5	CASGSNQPQHF	TGTGCTAGTGGGTCGAATCAGCCCCAGCATTTT
TRBD2	.	TRBV7-9	TRBJ2-1	CASSSSGRPYNEQFF	TGTGCCAGCAGCTCTAGCGGGAGGCCCTACAATGAGCAGTTCTTC
TRBD2	.	TRBV19	TRBJ2-5	CASRALAGGGETQYF	TGTGCCAGTAGAGCCTTAGCGGGAGGTGGAGAGACCCAGTACTTC